The T cell receptor beta chain described here comes from a study of regulatory T cells in long-lasting Graves disease (dated by TCRdb to about 2021). Background for the entire study: To count as having persistent Graves' disease, a patient had to have received antithyroid drug treatment for over 5 years with TSH receptor autoantibodies remaining persistently positive. Peripheral blood TCR sequencing and RNA sequencing compared persistent Graves' disease patients with newly diagnosed Graves' disease patients. The study was conducted in China and was registered as a clinical trial. A total of around 35 samples underwent TCR sequencing: about 13 from persistent and about 20 from newly diagnosed Graves' disease patients. Antithyroid drugs had been taken for around 9.8 years on average by persistent Graves' disease patients in the clinical cohort. Study-level results and caveats: The study examined only peripheral blood because the primary lesion, thyroid tissue, could not be accessed. The authors noted that the small sample size was a limitation that may lower accuracy. TRBV28, TRBJ1-2 and TRBJ2-5 were preferentially used in persistent disease, while TRBV20-1 and TRBJ2-1 were favored in newly diagnosed disease. Sequencing and analysis were limited to the TCR beta chain. Persistent Graves' disease patients showed lower TCR Shannon entropy and fewer highly expanded clones than newly diagnosed patients, suggesting clonal expansion. Persistent patients shared more public clonotypes among themselves (under 3,000) than newly diagnosed patients did (approximately 870).

The CDR3 contains 15 residues, cysteine and phenylalanine counted. Of the read, only the CDR3 DNA is kept; its 45 bases are in frame from base 1. From the germline V gene (reference sequence), CDR1 is SEHNR and CDR2 is FQNEAQ. Trimming takes 5 bases from V and 1 base from J, and the germline ends sit 15 bases apart. Receptors were amplified or captured by multiplex PCR. TCRdb shows the sequencer as Illumina HiSeq 4000. CDR3 regions were amplified by Arm-PCR with iRepertoire HTBI primers to construct TCR beta libraries. Gel purification was performed on PCR products prior to sequencing. The paper's processing steps were these. Across samples, roughly 60 TRBV and 13 to 15 TRBJ segments were identified and used for gene usage analysis of CDR3 amino acid clonotypes. COPE and FqMerger were used to merge filtered high-quality paired reads into contigs. BLAST was used to align contigs to IMGT TRBV, TRBD and TRBJ reference genes, and CDR3 was defined according to IMGT. Clonotypes above 0.1% frequency were classified as highly expanded clones. Shannon entropy was used to measure repertoire diversity, and the Gini coefficient was used to measure V-J evenness. A clonotype was considered public if more than one individual shared it. Clones were called with MiXCR by TCRdb after fastp trimmed the public reads at Q25, and only in-frame beta chains were retained. Every CDR3 protein is listed once, alongside the most common genes and DNA of its rows. The V and J calls and clone size are TCRdb's, not the authors'. For this sample the table gives 350,000 to 500,000 distinct CDR3 sequences, of which approximately 22% were detected only once. The ten top clones hold approximately 14% of the sample.

In light of the paper, this sample's time point label describes: persistent/refractory GD, antithyroid drugs over 5 years with positive TRAb. RNA was extracted from PBMCs in TRIzol for both TCR sequencing and RNA sequencing. The diagnosis of Graves' disease followed American Thyroid Association guidelines. Patients were recruited from an endocrinology department in Xi'an, China. Each patient gave 9 to 10 milliliters of peripheral blood, collected in an EDTA anticoagulant tube. PBMCs were isolated by Ficoll Paque Plus density gradient separation without further T cell sorting. An Agilent 2100 Bioanalyzer and agarose gel were used to check RNA quality, while a NanoDrop 2000 measured RNA concentration. This clonotype was detected a few times. It lacks a known antigen. No qualities accompany the bases; no much larger clone lies one base away.

The input for sequencing was peripheral blood mononuclear cells (PBMCs), taken when the disease was refractory, from a patient treated with antithyroid drugs. The chain joins TRBV7-9 to TRBJ2-7; 6 matching bases give a weak D call of TRBD2. This clonotype was sampled from a female donor with Graves disease. At the DNA level, the sequence is TGTGCCAGCAGCCTAGGGGACTGGGGGTCCTACGAGCAGTACTTC. Its translation reads: CASSLGDWGSYEQYF.